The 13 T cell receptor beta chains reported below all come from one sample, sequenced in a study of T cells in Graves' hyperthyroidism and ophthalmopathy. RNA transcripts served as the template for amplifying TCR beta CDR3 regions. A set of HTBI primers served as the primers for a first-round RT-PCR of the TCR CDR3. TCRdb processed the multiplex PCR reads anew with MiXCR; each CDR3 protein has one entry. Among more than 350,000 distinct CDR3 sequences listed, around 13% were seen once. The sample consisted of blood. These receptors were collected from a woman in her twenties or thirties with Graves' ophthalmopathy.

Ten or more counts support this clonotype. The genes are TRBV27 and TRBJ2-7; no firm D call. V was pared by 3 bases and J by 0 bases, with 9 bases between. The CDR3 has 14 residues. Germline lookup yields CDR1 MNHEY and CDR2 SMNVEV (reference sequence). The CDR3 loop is CASSLFDTSYEQYF. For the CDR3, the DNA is TGTGCCAGCAGTTTGTTTGACACCTCCTACGAGCAGTACTTC.

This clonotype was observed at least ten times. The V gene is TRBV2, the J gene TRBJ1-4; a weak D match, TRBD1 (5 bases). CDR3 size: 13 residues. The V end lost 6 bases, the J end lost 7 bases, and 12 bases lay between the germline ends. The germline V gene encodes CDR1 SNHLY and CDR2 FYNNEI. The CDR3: CASSSGEIEKLFF. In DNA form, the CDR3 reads TGTGCCAGCAGCTCGGGGGAGATTGAAAAACTGTTTTTT.

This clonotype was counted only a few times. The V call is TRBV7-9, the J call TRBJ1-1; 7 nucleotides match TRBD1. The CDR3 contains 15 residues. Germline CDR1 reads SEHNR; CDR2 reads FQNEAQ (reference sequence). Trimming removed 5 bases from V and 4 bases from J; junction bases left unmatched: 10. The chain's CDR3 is CASSTPTGRATEAFF. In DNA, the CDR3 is TGTGCCAGCAGCACCCCGACAGGGCGAGCCACTGAAGCTTTCTTT.

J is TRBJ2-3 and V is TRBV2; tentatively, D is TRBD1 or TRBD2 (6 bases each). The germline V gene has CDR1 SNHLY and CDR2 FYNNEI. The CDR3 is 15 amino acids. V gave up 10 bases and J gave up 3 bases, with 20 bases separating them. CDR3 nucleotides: TGTGCCAAAATCGGTAGGGGGGAATCTACAGATACGCAGTATTTT. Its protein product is CAKIGRGESTDTQYF.

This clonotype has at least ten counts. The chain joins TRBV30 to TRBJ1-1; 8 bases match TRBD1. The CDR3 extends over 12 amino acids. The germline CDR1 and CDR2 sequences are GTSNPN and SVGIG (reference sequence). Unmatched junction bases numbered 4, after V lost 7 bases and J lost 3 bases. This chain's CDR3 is CASDRGDTEAFF. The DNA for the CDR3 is TGTGCCTCCGACAGGGGTGACACTGAAGCTTTCTTT.

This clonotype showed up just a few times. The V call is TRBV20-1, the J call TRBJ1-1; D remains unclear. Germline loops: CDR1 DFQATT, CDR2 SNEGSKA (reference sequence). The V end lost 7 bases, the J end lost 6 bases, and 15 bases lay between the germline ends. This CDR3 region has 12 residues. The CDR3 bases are TGCAGTGGGGCCGGTGGCCAGGCTGAAGCTTTCTTT. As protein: CSGAGGQAEAFF.

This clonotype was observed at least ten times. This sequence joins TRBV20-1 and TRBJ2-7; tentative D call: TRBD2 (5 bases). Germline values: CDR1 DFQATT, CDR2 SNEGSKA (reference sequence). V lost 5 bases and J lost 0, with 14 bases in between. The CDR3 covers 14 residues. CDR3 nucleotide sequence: TGCAGTGCTTCCGGGAAGATAAACTCCTACGAGCAGTACTTC. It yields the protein CSASGKINSYEQYF.

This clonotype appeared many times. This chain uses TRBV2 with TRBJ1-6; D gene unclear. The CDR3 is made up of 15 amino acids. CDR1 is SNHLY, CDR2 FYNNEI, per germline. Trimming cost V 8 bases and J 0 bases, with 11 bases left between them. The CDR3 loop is CASFRPSSYNSPLHF. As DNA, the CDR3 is TGTGCCAGCTTTCGTCCGAGCTCCTATAATTCACCCCTCCACTTT.

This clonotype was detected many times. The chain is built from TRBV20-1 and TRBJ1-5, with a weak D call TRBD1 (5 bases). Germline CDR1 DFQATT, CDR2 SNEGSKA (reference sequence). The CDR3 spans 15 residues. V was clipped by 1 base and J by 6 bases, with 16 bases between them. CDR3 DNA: TGCAGTGCTAGAGTCCGGGGGGTTGGCATTCAGCCCCAGCATTTT. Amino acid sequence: CSARVRGVGIQPQHF.

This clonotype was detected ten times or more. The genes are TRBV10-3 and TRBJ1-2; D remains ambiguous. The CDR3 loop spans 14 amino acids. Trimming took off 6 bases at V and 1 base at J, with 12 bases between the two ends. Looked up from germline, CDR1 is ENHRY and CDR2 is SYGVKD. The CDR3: CAIRHNDNNYGYTF. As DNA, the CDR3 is TGTGCCATCAGGCATAATGACAATAACTATGGCTACACCTTC.

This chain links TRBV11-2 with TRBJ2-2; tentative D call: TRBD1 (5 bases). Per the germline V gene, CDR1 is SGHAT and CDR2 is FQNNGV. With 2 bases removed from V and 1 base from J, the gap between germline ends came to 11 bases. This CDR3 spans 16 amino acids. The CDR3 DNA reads TGTGCCAGCAGCTTATTCGTCAGGGTGAACACCGGGGAGCTGTTTTTT. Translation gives CASSLFVRVNTGELFF.

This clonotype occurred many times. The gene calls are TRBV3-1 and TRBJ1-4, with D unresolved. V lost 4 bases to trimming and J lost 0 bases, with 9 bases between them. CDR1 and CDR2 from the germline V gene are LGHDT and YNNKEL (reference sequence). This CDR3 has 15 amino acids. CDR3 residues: CASSPLRSTNEKLFF. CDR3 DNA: TGTGCCAGCAGCCCCCTTAGGTCAACTAATGAAAAACTGTTTTTT.

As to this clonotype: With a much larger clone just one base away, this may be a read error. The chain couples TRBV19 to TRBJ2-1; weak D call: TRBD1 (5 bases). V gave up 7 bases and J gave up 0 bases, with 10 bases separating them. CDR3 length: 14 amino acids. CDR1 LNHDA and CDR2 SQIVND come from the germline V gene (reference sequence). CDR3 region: CASKKGNSYNEQFF. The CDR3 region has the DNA TGTGCCAGTAAGAAGGGGAACTCCTACAATGAGCAGTTCTTC.